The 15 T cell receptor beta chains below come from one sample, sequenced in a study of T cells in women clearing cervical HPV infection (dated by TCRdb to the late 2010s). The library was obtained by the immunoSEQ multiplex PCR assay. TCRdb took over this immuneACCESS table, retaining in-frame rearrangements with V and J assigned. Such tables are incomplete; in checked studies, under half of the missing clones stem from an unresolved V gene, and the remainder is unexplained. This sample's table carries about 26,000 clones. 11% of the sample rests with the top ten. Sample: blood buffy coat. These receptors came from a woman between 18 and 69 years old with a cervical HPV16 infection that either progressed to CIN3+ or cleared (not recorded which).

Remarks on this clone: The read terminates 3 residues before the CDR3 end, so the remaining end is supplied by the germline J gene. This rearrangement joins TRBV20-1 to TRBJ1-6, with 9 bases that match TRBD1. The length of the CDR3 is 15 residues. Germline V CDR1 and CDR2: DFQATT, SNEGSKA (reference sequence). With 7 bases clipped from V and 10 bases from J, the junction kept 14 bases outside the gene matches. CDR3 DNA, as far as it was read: TGCAGTGTGAGGAGGGGGGGGACAGGGTGGTCACCC. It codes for CSVRRGGTGWSP. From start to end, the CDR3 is CSVRRGGTGWSPLHF.

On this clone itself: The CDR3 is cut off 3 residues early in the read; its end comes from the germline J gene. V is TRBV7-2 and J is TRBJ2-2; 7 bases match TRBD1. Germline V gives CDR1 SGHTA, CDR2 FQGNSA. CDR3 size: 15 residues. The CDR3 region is CASSLGQVVNSPLFF. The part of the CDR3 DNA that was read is TGTGCCAGCAGCCTAGGACAGGTCGTCAATTCACCG.

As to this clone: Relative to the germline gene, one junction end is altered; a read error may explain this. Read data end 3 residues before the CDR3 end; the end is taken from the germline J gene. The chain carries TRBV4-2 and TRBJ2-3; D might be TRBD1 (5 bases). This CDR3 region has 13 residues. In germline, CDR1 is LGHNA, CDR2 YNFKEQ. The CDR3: CASSRPDTPAQYF. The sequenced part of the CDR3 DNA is TGCGCCAGCAGCCGACCGGACACCCCCGCG.

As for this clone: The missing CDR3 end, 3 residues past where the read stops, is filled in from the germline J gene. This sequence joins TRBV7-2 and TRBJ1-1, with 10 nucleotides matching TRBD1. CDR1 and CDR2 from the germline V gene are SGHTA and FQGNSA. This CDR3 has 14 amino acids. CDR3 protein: CASGRQGAREKAFF. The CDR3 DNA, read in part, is TGTGCCAGCGGTCGACAGGGGGCGAGGGAAAAA.

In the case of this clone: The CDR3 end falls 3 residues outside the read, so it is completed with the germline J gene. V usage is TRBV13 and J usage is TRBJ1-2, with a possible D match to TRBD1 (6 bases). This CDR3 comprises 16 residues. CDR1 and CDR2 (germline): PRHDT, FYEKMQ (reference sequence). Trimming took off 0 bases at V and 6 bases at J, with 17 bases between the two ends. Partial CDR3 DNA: TGTGCCAGCAGCTTAGGGGCCCACAGGGATATCGATGGC. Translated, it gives CASSLGAHRDIDG. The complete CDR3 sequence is CASSLGAHRDIDGYTF.

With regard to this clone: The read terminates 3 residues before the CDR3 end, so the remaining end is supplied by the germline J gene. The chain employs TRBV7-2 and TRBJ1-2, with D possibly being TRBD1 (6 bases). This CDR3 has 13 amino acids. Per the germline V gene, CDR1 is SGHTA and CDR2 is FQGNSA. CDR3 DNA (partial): TGTGCCAGCAGCTTAGTCGGGGAGGGGGAC. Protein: CASSLVGEGD. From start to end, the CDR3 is CASSLVGEGDYTF.

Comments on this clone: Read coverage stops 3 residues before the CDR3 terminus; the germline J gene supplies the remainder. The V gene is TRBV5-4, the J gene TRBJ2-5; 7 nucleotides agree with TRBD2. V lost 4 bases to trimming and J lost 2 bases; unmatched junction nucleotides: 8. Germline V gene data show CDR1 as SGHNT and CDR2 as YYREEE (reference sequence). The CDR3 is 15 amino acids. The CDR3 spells CASSDVAGGQETQYF. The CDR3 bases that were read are TGTGCCAGCAGCGACGTAGCGGGCGGTCAAGAGACC.

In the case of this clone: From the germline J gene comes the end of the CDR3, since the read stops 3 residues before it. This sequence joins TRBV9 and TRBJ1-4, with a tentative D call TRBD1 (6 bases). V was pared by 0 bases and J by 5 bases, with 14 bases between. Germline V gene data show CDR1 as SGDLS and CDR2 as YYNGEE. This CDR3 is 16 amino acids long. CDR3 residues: CASSVAPRGSNEKLFF. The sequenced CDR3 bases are TGTGCCAGCAGCGTAGCTCCGAGGGGGTCGAATGAAAAA.

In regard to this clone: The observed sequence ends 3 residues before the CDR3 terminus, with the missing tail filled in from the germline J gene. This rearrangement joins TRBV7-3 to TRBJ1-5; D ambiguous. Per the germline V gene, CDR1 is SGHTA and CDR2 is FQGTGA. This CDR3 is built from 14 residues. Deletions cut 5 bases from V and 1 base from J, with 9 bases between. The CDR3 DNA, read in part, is TGTGCCAGCAGCCCTCCGCGGAGCAATCAGCCC. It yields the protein CASSPPRSNQP. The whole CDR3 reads CASSPPRSNQPQHF.

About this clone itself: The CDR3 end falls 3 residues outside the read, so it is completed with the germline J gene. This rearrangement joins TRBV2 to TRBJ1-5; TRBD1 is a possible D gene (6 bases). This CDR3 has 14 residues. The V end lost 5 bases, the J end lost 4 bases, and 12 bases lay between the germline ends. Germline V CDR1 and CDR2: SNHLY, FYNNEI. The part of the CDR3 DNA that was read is TGTGCCAGCAGTATAGGACAGATAAATCAGCCC. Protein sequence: CASSIGQINQP. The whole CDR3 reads CASSIGQINQPQHF.

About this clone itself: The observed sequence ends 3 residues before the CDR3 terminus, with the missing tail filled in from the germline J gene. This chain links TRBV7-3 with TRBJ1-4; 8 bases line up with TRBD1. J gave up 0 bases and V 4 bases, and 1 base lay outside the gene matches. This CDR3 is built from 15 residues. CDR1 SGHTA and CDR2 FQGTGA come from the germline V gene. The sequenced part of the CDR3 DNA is TGTGCCAGCAGCTCGACAGGGGCAACTAATGAAAAA. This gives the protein CASSSTGATNEK. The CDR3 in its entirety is CASSSTGATNEKLFF.

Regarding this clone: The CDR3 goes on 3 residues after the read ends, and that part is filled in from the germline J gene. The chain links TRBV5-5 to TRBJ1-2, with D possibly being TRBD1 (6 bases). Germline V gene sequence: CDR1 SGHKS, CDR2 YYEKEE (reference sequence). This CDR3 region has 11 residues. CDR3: CASSLQGTYTF. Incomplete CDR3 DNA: TGTGCCAGCAGCTTGCAGGGGACC.

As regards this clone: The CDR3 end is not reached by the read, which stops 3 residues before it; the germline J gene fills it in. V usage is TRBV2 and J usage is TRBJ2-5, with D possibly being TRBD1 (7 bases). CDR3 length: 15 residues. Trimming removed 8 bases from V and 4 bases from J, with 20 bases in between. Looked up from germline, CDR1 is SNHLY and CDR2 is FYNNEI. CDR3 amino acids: CASAGQGGLGETQYF. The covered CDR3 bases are TGTGCCAGCGCCGGTCAGGGGGGTCTGGGAGAGACC.

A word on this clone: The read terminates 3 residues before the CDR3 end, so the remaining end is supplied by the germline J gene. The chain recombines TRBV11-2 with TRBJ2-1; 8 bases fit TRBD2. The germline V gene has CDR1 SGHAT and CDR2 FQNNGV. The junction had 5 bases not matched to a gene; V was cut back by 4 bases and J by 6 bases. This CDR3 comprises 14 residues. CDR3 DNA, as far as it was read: TGTGCCAGCAGCTACCCGGGACTAGTCAATGAG. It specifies CASSYPGLVNE. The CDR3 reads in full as CASSYPGLVNEQFF.

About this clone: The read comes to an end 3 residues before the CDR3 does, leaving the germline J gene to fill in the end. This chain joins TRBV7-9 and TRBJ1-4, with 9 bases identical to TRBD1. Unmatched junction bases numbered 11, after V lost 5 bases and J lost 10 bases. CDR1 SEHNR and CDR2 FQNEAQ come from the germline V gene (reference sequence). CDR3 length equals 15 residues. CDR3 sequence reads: CASSPRDREEGKLFF. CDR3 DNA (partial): TGTGCCAGCAGCCCCAGGGACAGGGAGGAAGGAAAA.